This T cell receptor beta chain stems from a study of T cell responses to AZD1222 COVID-19 vaccine. Whole-study results and caveats: Vaccination with two AZD1222 doses was followed by a rise in Spike-specific TCR breadth and depth.

Notes on this clone: Its antigen is unidentified.

Trimming cost V 6 bases and J 6 bases, with 12 bases left between them. CDR3 length equals 13 residues. Germline assignment: CDR1 WNHNN and CDR2 SYGVQD (reference sequence). Clones were read by immunoSEQ multiplex PCR, and TCRdb kept only the in-frame ones, dropping some. In the table there are roughly 170,000 clones, roughly nine tenths of which are singletons. Sequencing used peripheral blood, obtained on day 0 of AZD1222 vaccination. The chain employs TRBV10-1 and TRBJ1-3; weak D call: TRBD1 (6 bases). The receptor was derived from an adult in good health. The CDR3 region is CASSQGPLNTIYF. The CDR3 DNA reads as TGCGCCAGCAGCCAGGGGCCGCTAAACACCATATATTTT.